These 26 T cell receptor beta chains share one sample of origin, sequenced in a study of blood T cell repertoires in COVID-19. This table comes from immunoSEQ multiplex PCR, and its TCRdb copy is limited to in-frame clones, with some not included. The table lists more than 250,000 clones, about 87% of them singletons. Material: PBMCs or T cells enriched from blood (not recorded which). Receptors were obtained from a woman aged 25 to 39 who had recovered from COVID-19.

This chain connects TRBV7-2 to TRBJ1-6; perhaps TRBD1 as D (5 bases). This CDR3 comprises 15 residues. The V end was cut by 3 bases, the J end by 7 bases, with 13 bases between. CDR1 is SGHTA and CDR2 is FQGNSA in the germline V gene. CDR3 loop: CASSFYRLTNSPLHF. The CDR3 bases are TGTGCCAGCAGCTTCTACAGGTTAACCAATTCACCCCTCCACTTT.

V gene TRBV19 combines with J gene TRBJ2-2; no definite D call. The V end was cut by 7 bases, the J end by 2 bases, with 11 bases between. The CDR3 runs 14 residues. CDR1 and CDR2 from the germline V gene are LNHDA and SQIVND (reference sequence). CDR3 coding DNA: TGTGCCAGTATGAGGCAGCAAAACACCGGGGAGCTGTTTTTT. It yields the protein CASMRQQNTGELFF. The whole variable domain, filled in from reference TRBV19 and TRBJ2-2, reads DGGITQSPKYLFRKEGQNVTLSCEQNLNHDAMYWYRQDPGQGLRLIYYSQIVNDFQKGDIAEGYSVSREKKESFPLTVTSAQKNPTAFYLCASMRQQNTGELFFGEGSRLTVL.

Only a few counts were recorded for this clone. The chain is built from TRBV6-2 or TRBV6-3 and TRBJ2-7, with 8 bases identical to TRBD1. CDR3 length equals 13 residues. V was pared by 6 bases and J by 5 bases, with 6 bases of the junction left unmatched. The germline V gene has CDR1 MNHEY and CDR2 SVGEGT. DNA of the CDR3: TGTGCCAGCAGCCCGGACAGGGCCAACGAGCAGTACTTC. Translated, it gives CASSPDRANEQYF.

The CDR3 DNA follows: TGTGCCAGCAGTCTGGAACAAGGGCCCCAGGGCACTGAAGCTTTCTTT. Protein sequence: CASSLEQGPQGTEAFF. The chain combines TRBV5-6 with TRBJ1-1, with D possibly matching TRBD1 (5 bases). Trimming removed 5 bases from V and 4 bases from J, with 21 bases in between. CDR1 and CDR2 from the germline V gene are SGHDT and YYEEEE. The CDR3 is 16 residues long. Full variable domain (remainder filled in from reference TRBV5-6 and TRBJ1-1): DAGVTQSPTHLIKTRGQQVTLRCSPKSGHDTVSWYQQALGQGPQFIFQYYEEEERQRGNFPDRFSGHQFPNYSSELNVNALLLGDSALYLCASSLEQGPQGTEAFFGQGTRLTVV.

This chain links TRBV5-1 with TRBJ2-2; 10 bases are shared with TRBD1. This CDR3 has 15 amino acids. Unmatched junction bases numbered 3, after V lost 4 bases and J lost 3 bases. Germline lookup yields CDR1 SGHRS and CDR2 YFSETQ. The CDR3 sequence is CASSPGQGDTGELFF. CDR3 DNA: TGCGCCAGCAGCCCCGGACAGGGGGACACCGGGGAGCTGTTTTTT.

The chain is built from TRBV4-3 and TRBJ1-2; D gene uncertain. Germline CDR1 is LGHNA and CDR2 is YSLEER. This CDR3 spans 16 amino acids. V lost 0 bases and J 0 bases, leaving 11 bases between the germline ends. CDR3 region: CASSQDRGRTNYGYTF. In DNA, the CDR3 is TGCGCCAGCAGCCAAGATAGAGGGCGGACTAACTATGGCTACACCTTC.

This chain joins TRBV9 and TRBJ1-2; tentative D call: TRBD1 (6 bases). This CDR3 has 15 residues. Germline CDR1 and CDR2: SGDLS and YYNGEE. Trimming removed 0 bases from V and 8 bases from J, with 17 bases in between. CDR3 bases: TGTGCCAGCAGCGTAGATTTCAGGACAGCCTTAGGCTACACCTTC. It specifies CASSVDFRTALGYTF.

The chain is built from TRBV3-1 (or the pseudogene TRBV3-2) and TRBJ1-6; TRBD1 aligns across 12 bases. Germline CDR1 LGHDT, CDR2 YNNKEL (reference sequence). The trim removed 1 base at V and 9 bases at J, leaving 7 bases unmatched. The length of the CDR3 is 17 residues. The CDR3 loop is CASSQGPGTGGISPLHF. The DNA of the CDR3 is TGTGCCAGCAGCCAAGGCCCCGGGACAGGGGGCATTTCACCCCTCCACTTT.

V is TRBV5-4 and J is TRBJ2-5, with TRBD2 matching over 8 bases. The V gene end was trimmed by 0 bases and the J gene end by 1 base; junction bases not matched to a gene: 2. Germline lookup yields CDR1 SGHNT and CDR2 YYREEE (reference sequence). The CDR3 totals 15 residues. The CDR3: CASSLASGPQETQYF. CDR3 DNA: TGTGCCAGCAGCTTGGCTAGCGGGCCCCAAGAGACCCAGTACTTC.

The chain employs TRBV5-4 and TRBJ2-1; no clear D. The CDR3 runs to 11 residues. The V end lost 3 bases, the J end lost 8 bases, and 6 bases lay between the germline ends. Per the germline V gene, CDR1 is SGHNT and CDR2 is YYREEE (reference sequence). CDR3 nucleotide sequence: TGTGCCAGCAGCTCCTCAGATGAGCAGTTCTTC. As protein: CASSSSDEQFF.

The chain has TRBV6-5 and TRBJ1-2; no reliable D call. The germline V and J ends were trimmed by 7 bases and 8 bases, with 20 bases remaining between them. Germline loops: CDR1 MNHEY, CDR2 SVGAGI. The CDR3 runs to 14 residues. As DNA, the CDR3 is TGTGCCAGCATCTATGGCAACAGTCACCACGGCTACACCTTC. Translation gives CASIYGNSHHGYTF.

The chain couples TRBV15 to TRBJ2-5; 9 bases map to TRBD1. Germline CDR1 LNHNV, CDR2 YYDKDF (reference sequence). V trimming: 0 bases; J trimming: 0 bases; junction bases outside the gene matches: 11. The CDR3 has 19 amino acids. The CDR3 spells CATSRDRETGGPYQETQYF. In nucleotides, the CDR3 is TGTGCCACCAGCAGAGATCGCGAGACAGGGGGACCGTACCAAGAGACCCAGTACTTC.

The J gene is TRBJ2-3, the V gene TRBV7-3, with TRBD1 as a possible D gene (5 bases). This CDR3 is built from 13 residues. CDR1 is SGHTA, CDR2 FQGTGA, per germline. V was pared by 2 bases and J by 5 bases, with 8 bases between. Here the CDR3 reads CASSLQGEDTQYF. The CDR3 bases are TGTGCCAGCAGCTTACAGGGTGAAGATACGCAGTATTTT. Based on the CDR3 plus reference TRBV7-3 and TRBJ2-3, the full variable domain is GAGVSQTPSNKVTEKGKYVELRCDPISGHTALYWYRQSLGQGPEFLIYFQGTGAADDSGLPNDRFFAVRPEGSVSTLKIQRTERGDSAVYLCASSLQGEDTQYFGPGTRLTVL.

The V call is TRBV4-1, the J call TRBJ1-1, with D possibly TRBD1 on 6 matching bases. Germline-derived CDR1 and CDR2 are MGHRA and YSYEKL. V was clipped by 4 bases and J by 4 bases, with 19 bases between them. This CDR3 region has 16 residues. The CDR3 DNA is TGCGCCAGCAGCCGGGCCCGGACGGGGACAACCACTGAAGCTTTCTTT. It encodes CASSRARTGTTTEAFF.

V is TRBV19 and J is TRBJ1-2; D is unclear. The germline V and J ends were trimmed by 2 bases and 3 bases, with 13 bases remaining between them. The CDR3 consists of 15 residues. Looked up from germline, CDR1 is LNHDA and CDR2 is SQIVND (reference sequence). CDR3 DNA: TGTGCCAGTAGTATATCGGGATTTGGTGACTATGGCTACACCTTC. Translation gives CASSISGFGDYGYTF.

Notes on this clone: This sample also contains other DNA sequences that code for the same CDR3. The chain employs TRBV7-2 and TRBJ1-4, with D perhaps TRBD1 (6 bases). The V end lost 5 bases, the J end lost 3 bases, and 10 bases lay between the germline ends. Germline values: CDR1 SGHTA, CDR2 FQGNSA. The CDR3 is 14 residues long. The CDR3: CASSPTGPNEKLFF. The CDR3 DNA reads as TGTGCCAGCAGCCCGACAGGCCCTAATGAAAAACTGTTTTTT. The entire variable domain, with the rest obtained from reference TRBV7-2 and TRBJ1-4, is as follows: GAGVSQSPSNKVTEKGKDVELRCDPISGHTALYWYRQSLGQGLEFLIYFQGNSAPDKSGLPSDRFSAERTGGSVSTLTIQRTQQEDSAVYLCASSPTGPNEKLFFGSGTQLSVL.

V is TRBV29-1 and J is TRBJ1-3; the D is unclear. This CDR3 is built from 15 residues. Germline V gene sequence: CDR1 SQVTM, CDR2 ANQGSEA. V was cut by 3 bases and J by 0 bases, with 12 bases left in between. Here the CDR3 DNA reads TGCAGCGTTGATCTGGGTACAGACTCTGGAAACACCATATATTTT. Residues: CSVDLGTDSGNTIYF.

The chain couples TRBV7-8 to TRBJ2-6; D ambiguous. Trimming stripped 0 bases from V and 5 bases from J, with 11 bases between. Looked up from germline, CDR1 is SGHVS and CDR2 is FQNEAQ. The CDR3 has 16 residues. The CDR3 is CASSLARRIRANVLTF. CDR3 in DNA: TGTGCCAGCAGCTTAGCGCGGCGGATAAGGGCCAACGTCCTGACTTTC.

The chain recombines TRBV3-1 (or the pseudogene TRBV3-2) with TRBJ1-3; D might be TRBD1 (6 bases). The CDR3 is 15 residues long. The V gene's germline CDR1 is LGHDT and CDR2 YNNKEL (reference sequence). The germline V and J ends were trimmed by 4 bases and 4 bases, with 14 bases remaining between them. CDR3 loop: CASSPDHRAGNTIYF. CDR3 DNA sequence: TGTGCCAGCAGCCCCGATCACAGGGCCGGAAACACCATATATTTT.

The chain joins TRBV28 to TRBJ1-3; a possible D gene is TRBD1 (6 bases). This CDR3 spans 13 amino acids. V was cut by 5 bases and J by 5 bases, with 10 bases left in between. Germline loops: CDR1 MDHEN, CDR2 SYDVKM. The CDR3: CASSRGGRNTIYF. The CDR3 DNA follows: TGTGCCAGCAGTAGAGGGGGTCGAAACACCATATATTTT.

The chain has TRBV11-2 and TRBJ2-2; D perhaps matches TRBD2 (5 bases). Trimming cost V 6 bases and J 5 bases, with 13 bases left between them. The length of the CDR3 is 14 residues. Germline-derived CDR1 and CDR2 are SGHAT and FQNNGV. The CDR3 DNA sequence: TGTGCCAGCAGTCGATCGTCGGGGACCGGGGAGCTGTTTTTT. Translating it yields CASSRSSGTGELFF.

V gene TRBV2 combines with J gene TRBJ1-6; TRBD1 matches at 10 bases. This CDR3 is 15 amino acids long. V gave up 4 bases and J gave up 8 bases; unmatched junction bases: 5. Per the germline V gene, CDR1 is SNHLY and CDR2 is FYNNEI. CDR3 sequence reads: CASSGDRGTDSPLHF. In nucleotides, the CDR3 is TGTGCCAGCAGTGGGGACAGGGGAACTGATTCACCCCTCCACTTT. The full variable domain, in which reference TRBV2 and TRBJ1-6 provide the parts outside the CDR3, is EPEVTQTPSHQVTQMGQEVILRCVPISNHLYFYWYRQILGQKVEFLVSFYNNEISEKSEIFDDQFSVERPDGSNFTLKIRSTKLEDSAMYFCASSGDRGTDSPLHFGNGTRLTVT.

The CDR3 is CASSLATGVGYTF. CDR3 nucleotides: TGTGCCAGCAGCTTAGCCACGGGGGTTGGCTACACCTTC. This sequence joins TRBV7-6 and TRBJ1-2; maybe TRBD1 (5 bases). The CDR3 totals 13 residues. V was clipped by 0 bases and J by 7 bases, with 9 bases between them. Germline CDR1 is SGHVS and CDR2 is FNYEAQ.

The V call is TRBV27, the J call TRBJ2-7; 10 bases agree with TRBD1. CDR3 length: 12 residues. Trimming cost V 9 bases and J 4 bases; bases outside gene matches: 3. Germline CDR1 reads MNHEY; CDR2 reads SMNVEV (reference sequence). This CDR3 is CASGQGGYEQYF. In nucleotides, the CDR3 is TGTGCCAGTGGACAGGGGGGGTACGAGCAGTACTTC.

The V and J genes are TRBV5-1 and TRBJ2-1; TRBD2 agrees at 8 bases. Per germline, CDR1 SGHRS and CDR2 YFSETQ. V dropped 6 bases and J dropped 0; count of bases not matched to a gene: 8. There are 16 residues in the CDR3. This chain's CDR3 is CASKAGGHRSYNEQFF. CDR3 bases: TGCGCCAGCAAGGCGGGGGGACACCGCTCCTACAATGAGCAGTTCTTC.

The rearrangement uses TRBV3-1 (or the pseudogene TRBV3-2) and TRBJ1-5; no reliable D call. CDR1 is LGHDT, CDR2 YNNKEL, per germline (reference sequence). The CDR3 contains 12 residues. V was trimmed by 0 bases and J by 7 bases, leaving 4 bases between them. The CDR3 coding sequence is TGTGCCAGCAGCCAAGACCGGCAGCCCCAGCATTTT. Amino acid sequence: CASSQDRQPQHF.